This record looks at one T cell receptor (beta chain) sequence and its context. Its cognate antigen is unknown. This sample was taken from a study of T cell responses to AZD1222 COVID-19 vaccine. About the research overall: Second-dose timings of about 4 or about 12 weeks were pooled.

Findings and limits, study-wide: As reported, nearly half of all spike-specific TCRs target variant regions that are unmutated. Repertoire sampling happened only post peak T cell response. Regions 160-218 and 743-854 held dominance among vaccine-associated CD4 TCRs, which spanned spike.

The CDR3 loop spans 13 amino acids. Germline assignment: CDR1 LNHDA and CDR2 SQIVND (reference sequence). V lost 3 bases and J 5 bases, leaving 10 bases between the germline ends. Using immunoSEQ multiplex PCR, the repertoire was profiled, and TCRdb retains in-frame clones only, with some absent. The data contain 99,000 or so clones, about 85% of them singletons. J is TRBJ2-5 and V is TRBV19; no firm D call. Here the sequenced sample was peripheral blood, taken on day 0 of AZD1222 vaccination. The receptor's source is an adult in good health. CDR3 in DNA: TGTGCCAGTAGTATTGGATTGGGGGAGACCCAGTACTTC. Protein: CASSIGLGETQYF.